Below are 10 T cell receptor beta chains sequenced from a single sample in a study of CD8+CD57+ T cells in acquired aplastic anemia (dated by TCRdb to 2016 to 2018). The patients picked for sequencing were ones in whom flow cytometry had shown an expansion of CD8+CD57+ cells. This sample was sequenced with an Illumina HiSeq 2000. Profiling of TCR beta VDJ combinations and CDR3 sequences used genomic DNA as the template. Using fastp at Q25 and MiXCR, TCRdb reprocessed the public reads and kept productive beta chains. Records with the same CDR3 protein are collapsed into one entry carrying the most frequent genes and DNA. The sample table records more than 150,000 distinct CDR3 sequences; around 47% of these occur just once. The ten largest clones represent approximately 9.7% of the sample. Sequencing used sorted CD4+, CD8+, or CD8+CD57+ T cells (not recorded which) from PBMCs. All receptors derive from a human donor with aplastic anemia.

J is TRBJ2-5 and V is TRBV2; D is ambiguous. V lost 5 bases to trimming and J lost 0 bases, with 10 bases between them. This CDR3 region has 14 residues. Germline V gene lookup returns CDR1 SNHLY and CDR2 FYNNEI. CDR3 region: CASSWASNQETQYF. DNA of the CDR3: TGTGCCAGCAGTTGGGCGAGCAACCAAGAGACCCAGTACTTC.

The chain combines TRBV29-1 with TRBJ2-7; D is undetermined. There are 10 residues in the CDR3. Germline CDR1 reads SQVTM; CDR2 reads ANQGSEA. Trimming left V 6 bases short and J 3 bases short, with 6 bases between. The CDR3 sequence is CSVGDYEQYF. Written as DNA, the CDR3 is TGCAGCGTGGGCGACTACGAGCAGTACTTC.

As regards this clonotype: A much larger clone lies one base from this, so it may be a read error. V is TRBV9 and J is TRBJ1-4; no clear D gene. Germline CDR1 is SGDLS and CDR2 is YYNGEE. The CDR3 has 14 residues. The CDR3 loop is CASSVAGGNERLFF. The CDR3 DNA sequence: TGTGCCAGCAGCGTAGCCGGCGGTAATGAAAGACTGTTTTTT.

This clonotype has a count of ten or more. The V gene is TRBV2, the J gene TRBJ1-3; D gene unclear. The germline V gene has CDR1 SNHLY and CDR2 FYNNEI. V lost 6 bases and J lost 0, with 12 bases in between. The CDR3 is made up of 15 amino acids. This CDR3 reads CASSPDKYSGNTIYF. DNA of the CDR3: TGTGCCAGCAGCCCCGACAAATACTCTGGAAACACCATATATTTT.

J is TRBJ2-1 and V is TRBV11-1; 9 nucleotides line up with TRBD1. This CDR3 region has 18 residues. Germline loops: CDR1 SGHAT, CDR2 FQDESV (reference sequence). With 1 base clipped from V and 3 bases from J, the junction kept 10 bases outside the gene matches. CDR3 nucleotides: TGTGCCAGCAGCTTAGGACAGGGGGGCGATAATAGCTACAATGAGCAGTTCTTC. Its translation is CASSLGQGGDNSYNEQFF.

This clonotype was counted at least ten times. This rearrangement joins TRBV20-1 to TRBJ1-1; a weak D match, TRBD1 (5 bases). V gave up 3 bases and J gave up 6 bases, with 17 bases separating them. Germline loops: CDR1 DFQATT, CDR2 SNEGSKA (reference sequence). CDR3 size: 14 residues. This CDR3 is CSASRQLGMPEAFF. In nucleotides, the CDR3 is TGCAGTGCTAGCCGACAGTTAGGTATGCCTGAAGCTTTCTTT.

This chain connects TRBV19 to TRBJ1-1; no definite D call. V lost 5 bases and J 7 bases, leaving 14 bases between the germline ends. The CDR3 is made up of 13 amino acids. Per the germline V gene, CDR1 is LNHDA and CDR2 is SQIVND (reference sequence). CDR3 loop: CASSWQSDDEAFF. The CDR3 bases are TGTGCCAGTAGTTGGCAGTCCGACGATGAAGCTTTCTTT.

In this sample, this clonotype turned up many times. Written as DNA, the CDR3 is TGTGCCAGCAGCTCCCCCCGGGCCGTAACCGGGGAGCTGTTTTTT. This sequence encodes CASSSPRAVTGELFF. The chain joins TRBV5-8 to TRBJ2-2; no reliable D call. Germline V gives CDR1 SGHTS, CDR2 YDEGEE. V lost 3 bases, J lost 5 bases, and 14 bases lay in between. The CDR3 consists of 15 residues.

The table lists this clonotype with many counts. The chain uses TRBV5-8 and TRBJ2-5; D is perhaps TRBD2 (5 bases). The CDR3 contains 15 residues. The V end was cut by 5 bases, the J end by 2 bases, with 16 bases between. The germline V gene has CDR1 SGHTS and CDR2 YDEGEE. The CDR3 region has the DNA TGTGCCAGCAGTCTTACGGGTGCGGGTCAAGAGACCCAGTACTTC. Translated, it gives CASSLTGAGQETQYF.

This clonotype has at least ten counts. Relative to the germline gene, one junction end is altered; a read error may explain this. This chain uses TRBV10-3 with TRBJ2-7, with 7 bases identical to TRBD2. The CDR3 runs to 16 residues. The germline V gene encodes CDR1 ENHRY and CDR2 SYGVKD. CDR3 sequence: CASSEDGRPPRGEQYF. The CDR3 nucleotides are TGTGCCAGCAGTGAGGACGGGAGGCCCCCGAGAGGAGAGCAGTACTTC.